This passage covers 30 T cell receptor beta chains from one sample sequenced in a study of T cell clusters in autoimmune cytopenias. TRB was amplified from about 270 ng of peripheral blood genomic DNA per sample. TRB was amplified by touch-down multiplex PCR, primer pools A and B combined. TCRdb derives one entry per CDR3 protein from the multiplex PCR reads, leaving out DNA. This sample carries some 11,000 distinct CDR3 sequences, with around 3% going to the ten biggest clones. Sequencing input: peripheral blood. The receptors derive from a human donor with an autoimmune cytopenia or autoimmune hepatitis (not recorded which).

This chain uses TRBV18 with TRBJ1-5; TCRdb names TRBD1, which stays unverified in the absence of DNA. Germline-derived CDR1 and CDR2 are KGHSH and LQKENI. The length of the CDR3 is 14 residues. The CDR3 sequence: CASSGTDSNQPQHF.

CDR3 protein: CASSEVVGGPDTGELFF. The chain is built from TRBV2 and TRBJ2-2; TCRdb lists TRBD1, though no DNA is available to test this call. Looked up from germline, CDR1 is SNHLY and CDR2 is FYNNEI. The CDR3 extends over 17 amino acids.

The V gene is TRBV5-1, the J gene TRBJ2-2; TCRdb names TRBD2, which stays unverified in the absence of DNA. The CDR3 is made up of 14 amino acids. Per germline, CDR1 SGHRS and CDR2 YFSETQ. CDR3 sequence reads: CASSPSGGGGELFF.

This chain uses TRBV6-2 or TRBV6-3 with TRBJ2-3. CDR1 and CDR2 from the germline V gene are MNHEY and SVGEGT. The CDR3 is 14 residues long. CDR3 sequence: CASRPWAASDTQYF.

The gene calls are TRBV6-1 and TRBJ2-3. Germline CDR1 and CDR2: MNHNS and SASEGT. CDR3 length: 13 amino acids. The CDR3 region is CASREGATDTQYF.

CDR3 residues: CASSPRGSSYNEQFF. The genes are TRBV7-9 and TRBJ2-1; the D gene TCRdb calls, TRBD1, cannot be checked with no DNA. The germline gives CDR1 SEHNR, CDR2 FQNEAQ (reference sequence). The CDR3 spans 15 residues. Using reference TRBV7-9 and TRBJ2-1 for the parts outside the CDR3, the full variable domain is DTGVSQNPRHKITKRGQNVTFRCDPISEHNRLYWYRQTLGQGPEFLTYFQNEAQLEKSRLLSDRFSAERPKGSFSTLEIQRTEQGDSAMYLCASSPRGSSYNEQFFGPGTRLTVL.

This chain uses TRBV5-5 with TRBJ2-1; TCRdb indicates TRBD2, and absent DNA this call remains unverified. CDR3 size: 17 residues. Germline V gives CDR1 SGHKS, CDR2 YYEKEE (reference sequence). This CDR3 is CASSLVASGYSYNEQFF.

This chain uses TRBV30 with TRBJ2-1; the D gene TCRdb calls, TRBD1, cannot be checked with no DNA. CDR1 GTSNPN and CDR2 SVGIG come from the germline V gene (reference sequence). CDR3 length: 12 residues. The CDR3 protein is CACSQGGNEQFF.

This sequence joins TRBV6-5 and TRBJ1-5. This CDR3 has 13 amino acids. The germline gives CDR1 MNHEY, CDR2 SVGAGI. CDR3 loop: CASSRDYNQPQHF.

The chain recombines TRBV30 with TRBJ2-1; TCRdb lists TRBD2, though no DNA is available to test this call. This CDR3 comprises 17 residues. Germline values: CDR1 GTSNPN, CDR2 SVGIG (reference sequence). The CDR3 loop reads CAWRPSATSGGAREQFF. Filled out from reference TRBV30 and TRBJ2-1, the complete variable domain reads SQTIHQWPATLVQPVGSPLSLECTVEGTSNPNLYWYRQAAGRGLQLLFYSVGIGQISSEVPQNLSASRPQDRQFILSSKKLLLSDSGFYLCAWRPSATSGGAREQFFGPGTRLTVL.

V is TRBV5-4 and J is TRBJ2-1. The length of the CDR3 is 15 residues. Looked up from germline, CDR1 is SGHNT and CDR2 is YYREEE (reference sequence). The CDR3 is CASSLDLNSYNEQFF.

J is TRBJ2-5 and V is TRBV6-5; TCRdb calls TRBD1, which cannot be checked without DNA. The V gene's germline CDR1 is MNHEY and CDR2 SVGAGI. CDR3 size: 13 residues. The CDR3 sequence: CASSRNGGETQYF.

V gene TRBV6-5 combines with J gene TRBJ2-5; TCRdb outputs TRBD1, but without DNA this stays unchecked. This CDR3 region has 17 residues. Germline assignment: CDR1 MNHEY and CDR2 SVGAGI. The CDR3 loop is CASSGASGTTWGETQYF.

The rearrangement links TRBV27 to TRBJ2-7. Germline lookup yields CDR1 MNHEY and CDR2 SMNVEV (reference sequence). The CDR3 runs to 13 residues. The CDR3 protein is CASQESFAYEQYF.

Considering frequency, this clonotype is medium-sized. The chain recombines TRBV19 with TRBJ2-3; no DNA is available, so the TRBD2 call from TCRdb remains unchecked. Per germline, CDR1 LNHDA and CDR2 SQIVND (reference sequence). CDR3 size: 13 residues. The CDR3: CASSLGLAGVLYF.

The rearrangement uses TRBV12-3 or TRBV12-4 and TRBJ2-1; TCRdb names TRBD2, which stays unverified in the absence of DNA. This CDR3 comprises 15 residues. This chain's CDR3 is CASGQTSGGFNEQFF.

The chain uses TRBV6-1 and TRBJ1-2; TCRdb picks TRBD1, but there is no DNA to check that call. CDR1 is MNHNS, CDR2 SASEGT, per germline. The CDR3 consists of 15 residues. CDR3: CASSESAGINYGYTF.

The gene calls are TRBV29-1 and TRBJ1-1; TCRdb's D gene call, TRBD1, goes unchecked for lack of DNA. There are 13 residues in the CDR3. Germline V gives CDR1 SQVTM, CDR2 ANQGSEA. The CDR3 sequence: CSVLGTGWTEAFF.

CDR3 residues: CASSLVPGNTIYF. This rearrangement joins TRBV12-3 or TRBV12-4 to TRBJ1-3. The CDR3 spans 13 residues.

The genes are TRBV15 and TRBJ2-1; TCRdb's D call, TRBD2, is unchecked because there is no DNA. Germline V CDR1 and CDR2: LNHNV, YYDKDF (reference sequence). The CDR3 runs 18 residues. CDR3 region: CATSRDPDSKSSYNEQFF. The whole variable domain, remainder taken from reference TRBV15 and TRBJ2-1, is DAMVIQNPRYQVTQFGKPVTLSCSQTLNHNVMYWYQQKSSQAPKLLFHYYDKDFNNEADTPDNFQSRRPNTSFCFLDIRSPGLGDTAMYLCATSRDPDSKSSYNEQFFGPGTRLTVL.

CDR3: CASSGDSGNTEAFF. V is TRBV19 and J is TRBJ1-1. Germline values: CDR1 LNHDA, CDR2 SQIVND (reference sequence). The CDR3 is 14 residues long. Combining the CDR3 with reference TRBV19 and TRBJ1-1 gives the whole variable domain DGGITQSPKYLFRKEGQNVTLSCEQNLNHDAMYWYRQDPGQGLRLIYYSQIVNDFQKGDIAEGYSVSREKKESFPLTVTSAQKNPTAFYLCASSGDSGNTEAFFGQGTRLTVV.

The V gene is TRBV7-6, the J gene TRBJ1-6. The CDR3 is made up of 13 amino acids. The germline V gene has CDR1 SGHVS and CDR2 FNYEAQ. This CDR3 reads CASSLTIVGPLHF.

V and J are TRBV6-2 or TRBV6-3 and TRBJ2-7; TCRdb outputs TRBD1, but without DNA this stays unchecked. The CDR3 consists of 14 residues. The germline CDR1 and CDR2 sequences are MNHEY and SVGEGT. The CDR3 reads CASRPGQGPYEQYF.

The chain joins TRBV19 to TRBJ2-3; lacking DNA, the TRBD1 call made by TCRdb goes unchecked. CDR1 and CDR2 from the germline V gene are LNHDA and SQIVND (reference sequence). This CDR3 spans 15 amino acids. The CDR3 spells CASSIEGQGTDTQYF.

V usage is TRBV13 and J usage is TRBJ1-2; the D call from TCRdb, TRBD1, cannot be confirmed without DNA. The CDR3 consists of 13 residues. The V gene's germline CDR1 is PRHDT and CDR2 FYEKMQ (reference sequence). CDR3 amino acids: CASSPQGFYGYTF.

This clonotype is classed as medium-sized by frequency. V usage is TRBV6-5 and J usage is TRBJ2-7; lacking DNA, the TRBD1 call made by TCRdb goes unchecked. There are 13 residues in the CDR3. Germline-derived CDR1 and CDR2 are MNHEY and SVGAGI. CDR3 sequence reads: CASGGDGSYEQYF.

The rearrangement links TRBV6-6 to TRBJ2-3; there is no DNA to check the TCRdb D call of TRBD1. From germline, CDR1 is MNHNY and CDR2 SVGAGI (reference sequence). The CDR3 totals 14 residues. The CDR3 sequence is CASSLRGGTDTQYF.

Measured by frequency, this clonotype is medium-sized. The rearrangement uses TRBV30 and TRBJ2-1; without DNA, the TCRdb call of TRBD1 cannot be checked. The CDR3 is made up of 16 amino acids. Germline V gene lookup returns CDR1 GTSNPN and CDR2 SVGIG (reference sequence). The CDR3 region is CAWSALGVGGVGEQFF. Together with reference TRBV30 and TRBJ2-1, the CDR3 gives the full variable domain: SQTIHQWPATLVQPVGSPLSLECTVEGTSNPNLYWYRQAAGRGLQLLFYSVGIGQISSEVPQNLSASRPQDRQFILSSKKLLLSDSGFYLCAWSALGVGGVGEQFFGPGTRLTVL.

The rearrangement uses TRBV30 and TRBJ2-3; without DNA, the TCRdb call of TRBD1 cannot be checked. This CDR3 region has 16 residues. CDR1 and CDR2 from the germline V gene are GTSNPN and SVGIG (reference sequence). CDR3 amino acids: CAWKQGRGSPTDTQYF. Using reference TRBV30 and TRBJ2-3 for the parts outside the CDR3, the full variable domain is SQTIHQWPATLVQPVGSPLSLECTVEGTSNPNLYWYRQAAGRGLQLLFYSVGIGQISSEVPQNLSASRPQDRQFILSSKKLLLSDSGFYLCAWKQGRGSPTDTQYFGPGTRLTVL.

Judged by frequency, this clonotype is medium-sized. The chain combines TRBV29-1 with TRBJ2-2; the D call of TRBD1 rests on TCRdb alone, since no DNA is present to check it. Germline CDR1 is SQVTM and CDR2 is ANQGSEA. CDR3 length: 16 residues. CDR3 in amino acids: CSVETARGPNTGELFF.